Listed here are 7 T cell receptor beta chains from one sample, sequenced in a study of blood T cells in healthy people across ages. The second PCR ran about 6 to 12 cycles with a sample-barcoded 5' primer and J-beta primers. TCRdb ran MiXCR on the 5' RACE reads and lists one entry per CDR3 protein. The profile shows about 1.8 million distinct CDR3 sequences, approximately 50% of them singletons. Sequenced sample: blood. The receptors stem from a woman in her thirties or forties in good health.

V gene TRBV20-1 combines with J gene TRBJ2-7; the D call may be TRBD1 or TRBD2 (7 bases each). The J call is in doubt because the DNA end fits TRBJ2-5 better. The CDR3 extends over 16 amino acids. Germline-derived CDR1 and CDR2 are DFQATT and SNEGSKA (reference sequence). The CDR3 region has the DNA TGCAGTGCTAGAGGAGGGAGCGGGACAGCCTTGGGGACCCAGTACTTC. Protein sequence: CSARGGSGTALGTQYF.

The chain links TRBV27 to TRBJ2-6; D is uncertain. The germline V gene has CDR1 MNHEY and CDR2 SMNVEV (reference sequence). Trimming cost V 5 bases and J 13 bases, with 0 bases left between them. The length of the CDR3 is 8 residues. The CDR3 region is CASSVLTF. CDR3 in DNA: TGTGCCAGCAGTGTCCTGACTTTC.

A note on this clonotype: Germline is not matched at one junction end, which may reflect a read error. The rearrangement joins TRBV27 to TRBJ2-5; no clear D. Germline-derived CDR1 and CDR2 are MNHEY and SMNVEV (reference sequence). The CDR3 contains 13 residues. Here the CDR3 reads CAGSLLYQETQYF. The CDR3 DNA follows: TGTGCCGGCAGTTTATTATACCAAGAGACCCAGTACTTC.

The chain joins TRBV7-9 to TRBJ1-2, with 7 bases lining up with TRBD1. V was clipped by 4 bases and J by 2 bases; unmatched bases: 7. From germline, CDR1 is SEHNR and CDR2 FQNEAQ (reference sequence). The CDR3 spans 15 residues. CDR3 in amino acids: CASSSRPGQNYGYTF. The CDR3 DNA reads as TGTGCCAGCAGCTCGAGACCGGGACAGAACTATGGCTACACCTTC.

This chain joins TRBV3-1 and TRBJ1-1; TRBD1 is a possible D gene (5 bases). Germline V lookup: CDR1 LGHDT, CDR2 YNNKEL (reference sequence). CDR3 length equals 11 residues. The V end was cut by 7 bases, the J end by 7 bases, with 10 bases between. In DNA, the CDR3 is TGTGCCAGCATGCTCGGGGGTGAAGCTTTCTTT. Translating gives CASMLGGEAFF. Looking up the rest from reference TRBV3-1 and TRBJ1-1 gives the full variable domain: DTAVSQTPKYLVTQMGNDKSIKCEQNLGHDTMYWYKQDSKKFLKIMFSYNNKELIINETVPNRFSPKSPDKAHLNLHINSLELGDSAVYFCASMLGGEAFFGQGTRLTVV.

This clonotype has more than one count but fewer than ten. This chain uses TRBV29-1 with TRBJ2-7; D gene ambiguous. V dropped 6 bases and J dropped 0 bases, with 12 bases sitting between them. The CDR3 spans 13 residues. The germline V gene encodes CDR1 SQVTM and CDR2 ANQGSEA. Written as DNA, the CDR3 is TGCAGCGTCCACCCGTACAGCTCCTACGAGCAGTACTTC. Translation: CSVHPYSSYEQYF.

The CDR3, as DNA: TGTGCCAGCAACCAAAACATTCAGTACTTC. Encoded protein: CASNQNIQYF. The chain recombines TRBV6-1 with TRBJ2-4; D is unclear. The CDR3 extends over 10 amino acids. V was shortened by 7 bases and J by 5 bases, with 3 bases between the two germline ends. CDR1 MNHNS and CDR2 SASEGT come from the germline V gene.